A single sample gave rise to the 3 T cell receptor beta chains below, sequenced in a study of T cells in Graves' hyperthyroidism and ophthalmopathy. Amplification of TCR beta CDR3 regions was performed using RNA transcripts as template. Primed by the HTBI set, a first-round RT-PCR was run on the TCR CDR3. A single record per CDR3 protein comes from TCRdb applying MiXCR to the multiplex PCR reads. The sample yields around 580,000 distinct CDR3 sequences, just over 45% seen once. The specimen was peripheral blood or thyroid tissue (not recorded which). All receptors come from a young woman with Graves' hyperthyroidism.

The CDR3 DNA reads TGTGAGATCAGTAAAGGGAACTCCTACGAGCAGTACGTC. It encodes CEISKGNSYEQYV. The chain couples TRBV10-3 to TRBJ2-7, with D uncertain. CDR3 length: 13 amino acids. Germline CDR1 ENHRY, CDR2 SYGVKD.

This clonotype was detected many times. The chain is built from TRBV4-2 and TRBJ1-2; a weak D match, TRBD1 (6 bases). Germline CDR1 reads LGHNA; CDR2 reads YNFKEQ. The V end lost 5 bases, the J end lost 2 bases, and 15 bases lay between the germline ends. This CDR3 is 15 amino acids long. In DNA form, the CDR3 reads TGTGCCAGCAGCTTAAGAGCGACAGGCAACTATGGCTACACCTTC. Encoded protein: CASSLRATGNYGYTF.

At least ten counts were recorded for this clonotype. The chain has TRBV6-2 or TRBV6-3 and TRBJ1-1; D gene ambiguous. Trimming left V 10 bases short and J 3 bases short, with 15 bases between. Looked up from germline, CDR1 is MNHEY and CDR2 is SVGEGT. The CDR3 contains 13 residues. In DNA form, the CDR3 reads TGTGCCACCTCCACGGAGGGTTACACTGAAGCTTTCTTT. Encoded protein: CATSTEGYTEAFF.